The 3 T cell receptor beta chains given below trace back to one sample, sequenced in a study of blood T cell repertoires in COVID-19. Profiling relied on immunoSEQ multiplex PCR, and the TCRdb table lists in-frame clones only, not all of them. Of about 140,000 clones detected, over 80% appear once; the ten largest clones hold roughly 6.2%. Sequencing used PBMCs or T cells enriched from blood (not recorded which). These receptors were obtained from a woman aged 40 to 49 who had recovered from COVID-19.

V gene TRBV5-1 combines with J gene TRBJ2-5, with a possible D match to TRBD1 (5 bases). This CDR3 contains 13 residues. Germline CDR1 and CDR2: SGHRS and YFSETQ. With 5 bases removed from V and 1 base from J, the gap between germline ends came to 9 bases. The CDR3 sequence is CASRWGFQETQYF. The CDR3 DNA reads TGCGCCAGCAGATGGGGCTTCCAAGAGACCCAGTACTTC.

The chain links TRBV2 to TRBJ2-4, with D maybe TRBD1 (6 bases). The length of the CDR3 is 16 residues. V shed 4 bases and J shed 2 bases, with 15 bases lying between them. Germline-derived CDR1 and CDR2 are SNHLY and FYNNEI. The DNA of the CDR3 is TGTGCCAGCAGTGGTTGGGACAATGGGTCCAAAAACATTCAGTACTTC. This gives the protein CASSGWDNGSKNIQYF.

J is TRBJ2-7 and V is TRBV9, with 7 bases that match TRBD2. This CDR3 has 15 amino acids. V shed 0 bases and J 4 bases; nucleotides not matched to a gene: 7. Germline V gene data show CDR1 as SGDLS and CDR2 as YYNGEE. The CDR3 bases are TGTGCCAGCAGCGTAGGGTTGGGCGGGGGTTACGAGCAGTACTTC. It codes for CASSVGLGGGYEQYF.